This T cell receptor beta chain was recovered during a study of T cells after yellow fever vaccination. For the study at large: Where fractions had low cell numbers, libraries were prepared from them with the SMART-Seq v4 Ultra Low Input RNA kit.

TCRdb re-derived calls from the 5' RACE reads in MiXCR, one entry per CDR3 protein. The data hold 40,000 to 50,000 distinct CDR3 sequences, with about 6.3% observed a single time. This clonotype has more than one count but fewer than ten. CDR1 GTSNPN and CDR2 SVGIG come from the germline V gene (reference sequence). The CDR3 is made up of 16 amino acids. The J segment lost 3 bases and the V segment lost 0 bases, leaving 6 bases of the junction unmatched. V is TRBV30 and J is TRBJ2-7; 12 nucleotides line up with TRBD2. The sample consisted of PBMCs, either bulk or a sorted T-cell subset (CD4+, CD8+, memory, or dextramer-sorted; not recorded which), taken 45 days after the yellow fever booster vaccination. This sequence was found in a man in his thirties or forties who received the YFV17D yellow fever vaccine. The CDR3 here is CAWSVRLAGGNYEQYF. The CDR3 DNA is TGTGCCTGGAGTGTTCGGCTAGCGGGAGGGAACTACGAGCAGTACTTC.